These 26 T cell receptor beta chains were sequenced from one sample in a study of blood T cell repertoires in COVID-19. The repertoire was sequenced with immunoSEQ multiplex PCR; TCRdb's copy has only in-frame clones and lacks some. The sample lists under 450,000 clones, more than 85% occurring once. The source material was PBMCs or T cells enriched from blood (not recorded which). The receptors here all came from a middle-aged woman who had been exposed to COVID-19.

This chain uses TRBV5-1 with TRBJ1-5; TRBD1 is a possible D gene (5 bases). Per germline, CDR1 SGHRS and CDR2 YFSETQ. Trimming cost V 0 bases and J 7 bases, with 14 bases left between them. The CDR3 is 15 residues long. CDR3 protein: CASSLVPGVRQPQHF. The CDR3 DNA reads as TGCGCCAGCAGCTTGGTCCCGGGGGTAAGGCAGCCCCAGCATTTT.

The CDR3 region is CASSPPRIRGSTYEQYF. The CDR3 region has the DNA TGTGCCAGCTCACCACCAAGAATTCGCGGATCTACTTACGAGCAGTACTTC. This chain links TRBV18 with TRBJ2-7; D is undetermined. The CDR3 has 17 residues. Germline values: CDR1 KGHSH, CDR2 LQKENI. Trimming shortened V by 0 bases and J by 4 bases, and 19 bases separated the two germline ends.

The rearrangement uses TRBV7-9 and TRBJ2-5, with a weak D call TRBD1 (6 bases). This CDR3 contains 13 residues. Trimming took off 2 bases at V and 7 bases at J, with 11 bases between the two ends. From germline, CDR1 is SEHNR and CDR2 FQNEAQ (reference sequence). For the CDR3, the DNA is TGTGCCAGCAGCTTAACAGGGTCGGGGACCCAGTACTTC. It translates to CASSLTGSGTQYF.

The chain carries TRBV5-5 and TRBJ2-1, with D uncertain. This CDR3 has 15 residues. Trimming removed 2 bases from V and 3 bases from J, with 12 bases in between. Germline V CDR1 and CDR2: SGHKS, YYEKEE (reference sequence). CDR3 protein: CASSFSTSFYNEQFF. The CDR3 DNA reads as TGTGCCAGCAGCTTTTCGACATCTTTCTACAATGAGCAGTTCTTC.

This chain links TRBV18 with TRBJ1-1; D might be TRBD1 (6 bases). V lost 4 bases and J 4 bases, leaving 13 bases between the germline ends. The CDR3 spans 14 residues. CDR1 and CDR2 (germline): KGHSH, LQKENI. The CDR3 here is CASSRLTGATEAFF. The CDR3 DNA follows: TGTGCCAGCTCACGACTGACAGGAGCCACTGAAGCTTTCTTT.

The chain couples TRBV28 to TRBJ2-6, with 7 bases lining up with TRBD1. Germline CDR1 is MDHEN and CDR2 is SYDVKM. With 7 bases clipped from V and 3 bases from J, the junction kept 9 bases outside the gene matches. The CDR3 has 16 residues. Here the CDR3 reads CASNTGAGFGANVLTF. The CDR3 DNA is TGTGCCAGCAACACAGGGGCAGGCTTTGGGGCCAACGTCCTGACTTTC.

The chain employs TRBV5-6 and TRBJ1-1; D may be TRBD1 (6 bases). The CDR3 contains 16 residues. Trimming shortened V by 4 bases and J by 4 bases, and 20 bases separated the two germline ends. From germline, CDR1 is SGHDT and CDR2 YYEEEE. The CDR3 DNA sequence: TGTGCCAGCAGCCCGAAGGCGGGGAGGGGGGGCACTGAAGCTTTCTTT. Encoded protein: CASSPKAGRGGTEAFF.

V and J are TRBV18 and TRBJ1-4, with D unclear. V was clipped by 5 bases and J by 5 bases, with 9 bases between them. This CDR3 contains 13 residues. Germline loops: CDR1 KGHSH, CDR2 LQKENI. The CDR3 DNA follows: TGTGCCAGCTCAGCCGCACTGAATGAAAAACTGTTTTTT. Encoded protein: CASSAALNEKLFF.

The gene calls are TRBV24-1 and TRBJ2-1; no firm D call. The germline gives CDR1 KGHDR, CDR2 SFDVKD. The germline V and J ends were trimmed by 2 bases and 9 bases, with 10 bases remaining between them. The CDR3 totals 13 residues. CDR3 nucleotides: TGTGCCACCAGTGATTCGAGTGGTGGTGAGCAGTTCTTC. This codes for CATSDSSGGEQFF.

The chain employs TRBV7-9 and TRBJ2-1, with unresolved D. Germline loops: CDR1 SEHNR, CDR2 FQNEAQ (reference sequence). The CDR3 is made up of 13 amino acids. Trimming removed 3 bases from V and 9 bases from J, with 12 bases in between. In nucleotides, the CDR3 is TGTGCCAGCAGCTTTCAAGGAGTCGGTGAGCAGTTCTTC. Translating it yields CASSFQGVGEQFF.

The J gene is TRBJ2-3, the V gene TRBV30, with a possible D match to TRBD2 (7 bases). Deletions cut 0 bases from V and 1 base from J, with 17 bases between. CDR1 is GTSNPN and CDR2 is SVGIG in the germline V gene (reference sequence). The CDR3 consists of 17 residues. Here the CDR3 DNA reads TGTGCCTGGAGTGTCGAGCTGGGGGGGCGCGGCACAGATACGCAGTATTTT. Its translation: CAWSVELGGRGTDTQYF. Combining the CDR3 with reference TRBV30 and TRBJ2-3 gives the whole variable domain SQTIHQWPATLVQPVGSPLSLECTVEGTSNPNLYWYRQAAGRGLQLLFYSVGIGQISSEVPQNLSASRPQDRQFILSSKKLLLSDSGFYLCAWSVELGGRGTDTQYFGPGTRLTVL.

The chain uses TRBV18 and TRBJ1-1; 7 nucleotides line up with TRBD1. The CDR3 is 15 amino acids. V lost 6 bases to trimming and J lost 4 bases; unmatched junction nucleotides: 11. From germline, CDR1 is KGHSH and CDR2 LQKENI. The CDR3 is CASSVTGDEGTEAFF. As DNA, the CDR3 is TGTGCCAGCTCGGTTACAGGGGATGAGGGCACTGAAGCTTTCTTT.

This chain's CDR3 is CAISEGTAYGYTF. Here the CDR3 DNA reads TGTGCCATCAGTGAAGGGACAGCCTATGGCTACACCTTC. V gene TRBV10-3 combines with J gene TRBJ1-2, with 7 bases identical to TRBD1. This CDR3 has 13 amino acids. V was pared by 3 bases and J by 4 bases, with 2 bases of the junction left unmatched. CDR1 ENHRY and CDR2 SYGVKD come from the germline V gene.

In nucleotides, the CDR3 is TGTGCCAGCAGCTTGGGGCGACAACCAAGCAATCAGCCCCAGCATTTT. It specifies CASSLGRQPSNQPQHF. The chain is built from TRBV5-8 and TRBJ1-5; D remains ambiguous. V shed 0 bases and J shed 1 base, with 11 bases lying between them. This CDR3 region has 16 residues. Germline-derived CDR1 and CDR2 are SGHTS and YDEGEE. Supplemented by reference TRBV5-8 and TRBJ1-5, the full variable domain reads EAGVTQSPTHLIKTRGQQATLRCSPISGHTSVYWYQQALGLGLQFLLWYDEGEERNRGNFPPRFSGRQFPNYSSELNVNALELEDSALYLCASSLGRQPSNQPQHFGDGTRLSIL.

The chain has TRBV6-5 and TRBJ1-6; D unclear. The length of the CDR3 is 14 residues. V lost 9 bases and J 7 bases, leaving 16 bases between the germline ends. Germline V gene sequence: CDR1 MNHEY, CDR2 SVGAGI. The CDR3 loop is CASSERFLNSPLHF. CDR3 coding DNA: TGTGCCAGTTCAGAGCGGTTCTTAAATTCACCCCTCCACTTT.

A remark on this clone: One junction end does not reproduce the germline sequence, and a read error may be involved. The CDR3 reads CASSLAEGALSF. Written as DNA, the CDR3 is TGTGCCAGCAGCTTGGCGGAGGGGGCTCTATCTTTT. The J gene is TRBJ1-4, the V gene TRBV5-6; 7 positions match TRBD1. There are 12 residues in the CDR3. Germline V gene data show CDR1 as SGHDT and CDR2 as YYEEEE.

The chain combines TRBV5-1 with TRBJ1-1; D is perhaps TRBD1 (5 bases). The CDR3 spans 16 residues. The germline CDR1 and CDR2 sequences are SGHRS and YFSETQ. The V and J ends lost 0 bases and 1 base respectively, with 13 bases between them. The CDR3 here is CASSLDRNSGNTEAFF. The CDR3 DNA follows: TGCGCCAGCAGCTTGGACAGGAATTCTGGGAACACTGAAGCTTTCTTT.

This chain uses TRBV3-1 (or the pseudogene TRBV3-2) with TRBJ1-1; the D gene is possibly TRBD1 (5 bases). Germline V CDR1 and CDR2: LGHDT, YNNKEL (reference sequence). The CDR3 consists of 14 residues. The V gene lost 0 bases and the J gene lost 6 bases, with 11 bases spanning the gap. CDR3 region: CASSQERTLAEAFF. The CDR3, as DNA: TGTGCCAGCAGCCAAGAGCGGACACTCGCTGAAGCTTTCTTT.

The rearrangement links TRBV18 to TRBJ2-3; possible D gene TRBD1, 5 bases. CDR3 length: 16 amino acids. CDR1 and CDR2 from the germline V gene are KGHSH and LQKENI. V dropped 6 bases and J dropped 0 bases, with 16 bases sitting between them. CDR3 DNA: TGTGCCAGCTCCCGCAGACAGATTGAGAGCACAGATACGCAGTATTTT. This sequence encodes CASSRRQIESTDTQYF.

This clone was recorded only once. The CDR3 is CASTISGERYGYTF. The CDR3 DNA reads as TGCGCCAGCACAATTTCGGGGGAGCGCTATGGCTACACCTTC. The chain combines TRBV5-1 with TRBJ1-2; weak D call: TRBD1 (5 bases). The CDR3 spans 14 residues. Germline V gene data show CDR1 as SGHRS and CDR2 as YFSETQ. V was trimmed by 6 bases and J by 4 bases, leaving 16 bases between them.

The CDR3 reads CASSLAARGFPSTEAFF. In DNA, the CDR3 is TGTGCCAGCAGCTTAGCGGCCCGCGGGTTTCCCAGCACTGAAGCTTTCTTT. The chain uses TRBV11-1 and TRBJ1-1, with D unresolved. The germline V gene encodes CDR1 SGHAT and CDR2 FQDESV (reference sequence). The V end was cut by 0 bases, the J end by 4 bases, with 18 bases between. CDR3 length equals 17 residues.

The CDR3 here is CASSPQGAPGEQYF. The CDR3 coding sequence is TGTGCCAGCAGTCCCCAGGGGGCACCGGGAGAGCAGTACTTC. The V call is TRBV2, the J call TRBJ2-7; 8 nucleotides align to TRBD1. The ends lost 5 bases at V and 7 bases at J; junction bases unmatched: 10. CDR1 and CDR2 from the germline V gene are SNHLY and FYNNEI. There are 14 residues in the CDR3. The variable domain in full, completed from reference TRBV2 and TRBJ2-7, reads EPEVTQTPSHQVTQMGQEVILRCVPISNHLYFYWYRQILGQKVEFLVSFYNNEISEKSEIFDDQFSVERPDGSNFTLKIRSTKLEDSAMYFCASSPQGAPGEQYFGPGTRLTVT.

For the CDR3, the DNA is TGTGCCAGCAGCTTAGGGACTAGCGGCTTCTACAATGAGCAGTTCTTC. Its translation: CASSLGTSGFYNEQFF. This rearrangement joins TRBV7-3 to TRBJ2-1; 11 bases map to TRBD2. Looked up from germline, CDR1 is SGHTA and CDR2 is FQGTGA. V shed 2 bases, J shed 3 bases, and the junction held 3 bases outside the gene matches. The CDR3 contains 16 residues.

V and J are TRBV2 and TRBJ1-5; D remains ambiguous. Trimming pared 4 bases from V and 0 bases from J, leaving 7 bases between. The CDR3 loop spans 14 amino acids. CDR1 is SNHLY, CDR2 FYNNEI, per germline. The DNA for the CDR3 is TGTGCCAGCAGTGGGCAAATTAGCAATCAGCCCCAGCATTTT. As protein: CASSGQISNQPQHF.

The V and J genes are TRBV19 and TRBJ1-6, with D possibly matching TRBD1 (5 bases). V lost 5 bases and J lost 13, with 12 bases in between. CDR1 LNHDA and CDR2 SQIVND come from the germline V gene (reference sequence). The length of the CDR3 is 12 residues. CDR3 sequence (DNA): TGTGCCAGTAGTTGGGGGGGTTCCCCCCTCCACTTT. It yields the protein CASSWGGSPLHF.

In DNA, the CDR3 is TGTGCCAGCAGCTTGAGGACTAGCGGGTCGTCAGGTGAGCAGTTCTTC. It codes for CASSLRTSGSSGEQFF. This chain connects TRBV5-6 to TRBJ2-1, with 11 bases aligning to TRBD2. From germline, CDR1 is SGHDT and CDR2 YYEEEE. The V gene end was trimmed by 1 base and the J gene end by 9 bases; junction bases not matched to a gene: 9. This CDR3 has 16 residues.